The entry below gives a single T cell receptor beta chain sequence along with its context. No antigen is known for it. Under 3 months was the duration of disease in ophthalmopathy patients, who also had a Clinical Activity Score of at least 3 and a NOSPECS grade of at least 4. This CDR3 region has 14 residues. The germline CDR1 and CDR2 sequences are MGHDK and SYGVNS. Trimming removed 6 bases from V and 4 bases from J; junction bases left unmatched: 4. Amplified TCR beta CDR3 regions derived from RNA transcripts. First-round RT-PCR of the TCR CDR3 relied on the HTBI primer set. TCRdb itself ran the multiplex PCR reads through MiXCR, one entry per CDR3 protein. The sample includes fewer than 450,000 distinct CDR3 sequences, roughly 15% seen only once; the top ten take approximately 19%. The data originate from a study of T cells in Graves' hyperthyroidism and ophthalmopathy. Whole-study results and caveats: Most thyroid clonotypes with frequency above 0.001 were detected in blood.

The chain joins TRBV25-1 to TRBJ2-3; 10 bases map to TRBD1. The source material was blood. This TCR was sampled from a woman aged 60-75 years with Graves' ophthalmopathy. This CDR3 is CASSLDRGSDTQYF. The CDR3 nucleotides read TGTGCCAGCAGCCTGGACAGGGGGTCAGATACGCAGTATTTT. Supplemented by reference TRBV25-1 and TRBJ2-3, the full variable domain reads EADIYQTPRYLVIGTGKKITLECSQTMGHDKMYWYQQDPGMELHLIHYSYGVNSTEKGDLSSESTVSRIRTEHFPLTLESARPSHTSQYLCASSLDRGSDTQYFGPGTRLTVL.